What follows are 31 T cell receptor beta chains derived from one specimen sequenced in a study of cytomegalovirus exposure and HLA in healthy donors. The PCR ran on 60 Vbeta and 13 Jbeta primers. Repertoires were generated with immunoSEQ multiplex PCR, while TCRdb's copy carries only in-frame clones and drops some. This sample's clone table lists about 39,000 clones. The sample comprised PBMCs. The source is a woman in her thirties in good health and CMV-seropositive.

The chain recombines TRBV7-9 with TRBJ1-1, with D perhaps matching TRBD1 (6 bases). The V gene lost 11 bases and the J gene lost 6 bases, with 34 bases spanning the gap. CDR3 size: 18 residues. Germline values: CDR1 SEHNR, CDR2 FQNEAQ (reference sequence). This chain's CDR3 is CARRPNGRRGAAPPEAFF. CDR3 coding DNA: TGTGCCCGTAGGCCAAACGGCAGACGGGGGGCCGCCCCCCCTGAAGCTTTCTTT.

On this clone: The junction departs from germline at one end; a sequencing error may be responsible. This chain connects TRBV10-1 to TRBJ2-1, with 8 bases aligning to TRBD2. This CDR3 has 17 amino acids. Germline V CDR1 and CDR2: WNHNN, SYGVQD (reference sequence). CDR3 sequence: CASSGAISGGSDNEQFF. The CDR3 DNA reads as TGCGCCAGCAGTGGGGCGATCAGCGGGGGCTCCGACAATGAGCAGTTCTTC.

The chain employs TRBV4-2 and TRBJ1-1; D might be TRBD1 (6 bases). Germline values: CDR1 LGHNA, CDR2 YNFKEQ. The V end lost 3 bases, the J end lost 1 base, and 12 bases lay between the germline ends. The CDR3 runs to 15 residues. The CDR3 is CASSQYPTGNTEAFF. In DNA, the CDR3 is TGTGCCAGCAGCCAGTACCCGACAGGGAACACTGAAGCTTTCTTT.

This chain uses TRBV5-5 with TRBJ2-3; 8 nucleotides line up with TRBD1. Per the germline V gene, CDR1 is SGHKS and CDR2 is YYEKEE (reference sequence). Losses at the gene ends were 4 bases for V and 5 bases for J; bases not matched to a gene: 6. This CDR3 has 14 residues. CDR3 sequence (DNA): TGTGCCAGCAGCACCTTGACAGGGGAAGATACGCAGTATTTT. Its protein product is CASSTLTGEDTQYF. Full variable domain (remainder filled in from reference TRBV5-5 and TRBJ2-3): DAGVTQSPTHLIKTRGQQVTLRCSPISGHKSVSWYQQVLGQGPQFIFQYYEKEERGRGNFPDRFSARQFPNYSSELNVNALLLGDSALYLCASSTLTGEDTQYFGPGTRLTVL.

V and J are TRBV10-2 and TRBJ1-2; a weak D match, TRBD1 (6 bases). The V gene's germline CDR1 is WSHSY and CDR2 SAAADI. Trimming took 8 bases from V and 4 from J, leaving 11 bases between them. CDR3 size: 12 residues. The CDR3 DNA reads as TGCGCCAGCCAAAAGGACAGCTATGGCTACACCTTC. It codes for CASQKDSYGYTF.

This sequence joins TRBV18 and TRBJ1-3; 7 bases are shared with TRBD1. CDR1 and CDR2 (germline): KGHSH, LQKENI. V lost 3 bases and J lost 4; bases outside the gene matches: 6. The CDR3 spans 15 residues. CDR3 sequence: CASSPTTGSGNTIYF. CDR3 DNA sequence: TGTGCCAGCTCACCCACGACAGGGTCGGGAAACACCATATATTTT.

The rearrangement links TRBV5-1 to TRBJ2-2; 9 bases are shared with TRBD1. Unmatched junction bases numbered 5, after V lost 4 bases and J lost 1 base. Germline V lookup: CDR1 SGHRS, CDR2 YFSETQ. The CDR3 spans 16 residues. CDR3 region: CASSPGQGLNTGELFF. The CDR3 DNA follows: TGCGCCAGCAGCCCCGGACAGGGGCTGAACACCGGGGAGCTGTTTTTT.

V usage is TRBV27 and J usage is TRBJ2-3; 9 bases align to TRBD1. CDR1 and CDR2 (germline): MNHEY, SMNVEV (reference sequence). The CDR3 spans 15 residues. V shed 2 bases and J 2 bases; nucleotides not matched to a gene: 2. The CDR3 DNA is TGTGCCAGCAGTTTACGGGACAGGGTCACAGATACGCAGTATTTT. Encoded protein: CASSLRDRVTDTQYF.

This chain joins TRBV7-2 and TRBJ1-1, with D possibly TRBD1 on 6 matching bases. Deletions cut 3 bases from V and 6 bases from J, with 11 bases between. Germline V lookup: CDR1 SGHTA, CDR2 FQGNSA. The CDR3 loop spans 13 amino acids. CDR3 nucleotide sequence: TGTGCCAGCAGCTTTAGTAGGACAGCTGAAGCTTTCTTT. It specifies CASSFSRTAEAFF.

The CDR3: CASSLAGGAPQPQHF. CDR3 DNA: TGCGCCAGCAGCTTGGCTGGGGGGGCGCCTCAGCCCCAGCATTTT. The chain combines TRBV5-1 with TRBJ1-5; D is perhaps TRBD1 (6 bases). V lost 0 bases to trimming and J lost 6 bases, with 13 bases between them. Germline V gene data show CDR1 as SGHRS and CDR2 as YFSETQ. The CDR3 contains 15 residues.

The rearrangement uses TRBV5-1 and TRBJ2-7, with 8 bases lining up with TRBD1. The V gene end was trimmed by 4 bases and the J gene end by 4 bases; junction bases not matched to a gene: 10. The germline CDR1 and CDR2 sequences are SGHRS and YFSETQ. This CDR3 is built from 15 residues. The CDR3 loop is CASSVDRVLTYEQYF. The CDR3 DNA is TGCGCCAGCAGCGTGGACAGGGTCCTTACTTACGAGCAGTACTTC. The full variable domain, rest sourced from reference TRBV5-1 and TRBJ2-7, is KAGVTQTPRYLIKTRGQQVTLSCSPISGHRSVSWYQQTPGQGLQFLFEYFSETQRNKGNFPGRFSGRQFSNSRSEMNVSTLELGDSALYLCASSVDRVLTYEQYFGPGTRLTVT.

The CDR3 sequence: CASSPGVTGVTEAFF. Here the CDR3 DNA reads TGTGCCAGCTCACCAGGGGTGACAGGGGTCACTGAAGCTTTCTTT. The rearrangement uses TRBV18 and TRBJ1-1, with TRBD1 matching 8 bases. Germline CDR1 KGHSH, CDR2 LQKENI. With 2 bases clipped from V and 4 bases from J, the junction kept 6 bases outside the gene matches. The length of the CDR3 is 15 residues.

The chain is built from TRBV4-1 and TRBJ2-7, with D possibly TRBD1 on 6 matching bases. V shed 3 bases and J shed 4 bases, with 13 bases lying between them. The CDR3 is 14 amino acids. Per germline, CDR1 MGHRA and CDR2 YSYEKL. The CDR3 region has the DNA TGCGCCAGCAGCCACAGGGGTTTTGGTTACGAGCAGTACTTC. Protein: CASSHRGFGYEQYF.

The chain uses TRBV2 and TRBJ2-4; D is undetermined. V was trimmed by 8 bases and J by 2 bases, leaving 7 bases between them. The CDR3 contains 12 residues. Germline CDR1 SNHLY, CDR2 FYNNEI. The chain's CDR3 is CASSRTKNIQYF. The CDR3, as DNA: TGTGCCAGCTCCAGGACCAAAAACATTCAGTACTTC.

The V call is TRBV11-2, the J call TRBJ2-2; maybe TRBD1 (6 bases). The CDR3 runs to 16 residues. Deletions cut 3 bases from V and 6 bases from J, with 17 bases between. Germline values: CDR1 SGHAT, CDR2 FQNNGV. The CDR3 loop is CASSLDSHAGSGELFF. CDR3 in DNA: TGTGCCAGCAGCTTGGACAGTCACGCTGGGTCCGGGGAGCTGTTTTTT.

The chain carries TRBV5-1 and TRBJ1-1; 7 bases match TRBD1. V lost 6 bases to trimming and J lost 1 base; unmatched junction nucleotides: 6. Germline CDR1 SGHRS, CDR2 YFSETQ. The CDR3 sequence is 14 residues long. The CDR3 bases are TGCGCCAGCACCTACGGGACAGAGAACACTGAAGCTTTCTTT. It encodes CASTYGTENTEAFF. Filled out from reference TRBV5-1 and TRBJ1-1, the complete variable domain reads KAGVTQTPRYLIKTRGQQVTLSCSPISGHRSVSWYQQTPGQGLQFLFEYFSETQRNKGNFPGRFSGRQFSNSRSEMNVSTLELGDSALYLCASTYGTENTEAFFGQGTRLTVV.

The genes are TRBV6-4 and TRBJ2-7, with 9 bases that match TRBD1. This CDR3 contains 13 residues. The J segment lost 5 bases and the V segment lost 10 bases, leaving 9 bases of the junction unmatched. The germline V gene encodes CDR1 MRHNA and CDR2 SNTAGT. CDR3 protein: CANHLDRGNEQYF. CDR3 coding DNA: TGTGCCAACCACCTGGACAGGGGTAACGAGCAGTACTTC.

The J gene is TRBJ1-2, the V gene TRBV28; TRBD1 agrees at 8 bases. The CDR3 sequence is 15 residues long. After removal of 5 bases from V and 3 bases from J, the junction contained 8 bases not matched to a gene. CDR1 is MDHEN and CDR2 is SYDVKM in the germline V gene. Written as DNA, the CDR3 is TGTGCCAGCAGTCCCGGACAGGGATCAGACTATGGCTACACCTTC. Protein sequence: CASSPGQGSDYGYTF.

This chain uses TRBV9 with TRBJ2-2; 10 nucleotides line up with TRBD2. Germline CDR1 and CDR2: SGDLS and YYNGEE. V trimming: 0 bases; J trimming: 7 bases; junction bases outside the gene matches: 6. The CDR3 is 16 amino acids. CDR3 in DNA: TGTGCCAGCAGCGTAGCTAGCGGGGGAATCGGCGGGGAGCTGTTTTTT. Its protein is CASSVASGGIGGELFF. Based on the CDR3 plus reference TRBV9 and TRBJ2-2, the full variable domain is DSGVTQTPKHLITATGQRVTLRCSPRSGDLSVYWYQQSLDQGLQFLIQYYNGEERAKGNILERFSAQQFPDLHSELNLSSLELGDSALYFCASSVASGGIGGELFFGEGSRLTVL.

The chain uses TRBV28 and TRBJ2-5; 10 bases are shared with TRBD2. Germline V gene data show CDR1 as MDHEN and CDR2 as SYDVKM. This CDR3 spans 14 amino acids. J was trimmed by 0 bases and V by 7 bases; bases with no gene match: 2. This CDR3 is CASNSGGHQETQYF. CDR3 DNA: TGTGCCAGCAATAGCGGGGGGCACCAAGAGACCCAGTACTTC.

The chain combines TRBV7-9 with TRBJ2-1; D is perhaps TRBD2 (6 bases). V gave up 4 bases and J gave up 4 bases, with 8 bases separating them. This CDR3 is built from 13 residues. Germline V gene sequence: CDR1 SEHNR, CDR2 FQNEAQ (reference sequence). This CDR3 is CASSSGLYNEQFF. The CDR3 DNA reads TGTGCCAGCAGCTCGGGACTTTACAATGAGCAGTTCTTC. Complete variable domain (other parts from reference TRBV7-9 and TRBJ2-1): DTGVSQNPRHKITKRGQNVTFRCDPISEHNRLYWYRQTLGQGPEFLTYFQNEAQLEKSRLLSDRFSAERPKGSFSTLEIQRTEQGDSAMYLCASSSGLYNEQFFGPGTRLTVL.

The rearrangement uses TRBV5-1 and TRBJ2-1; 12 bases are shared with TRBD2. The CDR3 spans 16 residues. The V and J ends lost 2 bases and 6 bases, in that order; junction bases with no gene match: 6. In germline, CDR1 is SGHRS, CDR2 YFSETQ. CDR3 in amino acids: CASSFPSGGAPNEQFF. The CDR3 region has the DNA TGCGCCAGCAGCTTCCCTAGCGGGGGGGCCCCCAATGAGCAGTTCTTC. Together with reference TRBV5-1 and TRBJ2-1, the CDR3 gives the full variable domain: KAGVTQTPRYLIKTRGQQVTLSCSPISGHRSVSWYQQTPGQGLQFLFEYFSETQRNKGNFPGRFSGRQFSNSRSEMNVSTLELGDSALYLCASSFPSGGAPNEQFFGPGTRLTVL.

The V and J genes are TRBV30 and TRBJ1-4; 7 nucleotides align to TRBD1. The CDR3 has 13 residues. Germline CDR1 reads GTSNPN; CDR2 reads SVGIG (reference sequence). V was pared by 2 bases and J by 8 bases, with 5 bases of the junction left unmatched. The CDR3 nucleotides read TGTGCCTGGAGTACCCAGGGGGGAGAAAAACTGTTTTTT. It encodes CAWSTQGGEKLFF.

The chain joins TRBV6-6 to TRBJ2-1; 7 nucleotides line up with TRBD2. V trimming: 2 bases; J trimming: 5 bases; junction bases outside the gene matches: 6. The CDR3 covers 15 residues. The germline V gene encodes CDR1 MNHNY and CDR2 SVGAGI (reference sequence). The CDR3 spells CASSYGTTLNNEQFF. Here the CDR3 DNA reads TGTGCCAGCAGTTACGGGACTACTCTTAACAATGAGCAGTTCTTC.

The rearrangement joins TRBV7-9 to TRBJ2-7, with 13 bases fitting TRBD2. J gave up 2 bases and V 5 bases, and 6 bases lay outside the gene matches. The CDR3 extends over 16 amino acids. Germline CDR1 SEHNR, CDR2 FQNEAQ (reference sequence). CDR3 nucleotides: TGTGCCAGCAGCCCGACTAGCGGGGGGAAAACCTACGAGCAGTACTTC. As protein: CASSPTSGGKTYEQYF.

This chain uses TRBV15 with TRBJ1-1; 10 nucleotides match TRBD1. This CDR3 region has 13 residues. V lost 5 bases, J lost 5 bases, and 2 bases stayed unmatched. Per the germline V gene, CDR1 is LNHNV and CDR2 is YYDKDF (reference sequence). CDR3 nucleotide sequence: TGTGCCACCAGCCTGGACAGGGGGACTGAAGCTTTCTTT. Translation: CATSLDRGTEAFF.

The chain carries TRBV6-1 and TRBJ1-5, with 8 bases matching TRBD1. CDR3 length: 15 residues. The trim removed 0 bases at V and 6 bases at J, leaving 4 bases unmatched. Germline CDR1 is MNHNS and CDR2 is SASEGT. CDR3 sequence reads: CASSEAQGVLQPQHF. Here the CDR3 DNA reads TGTGCCAGCAGTGAAGCACAGGGGGTGCTTCAGCCCCAGCATTTT.

The chain recombines TRBV6-1 with TRBJ1-5; D possibly corresponds to TRBD1 (5 bases). Germline assignment: CDR1 MNHNS and CDR2 SASEGT. This CDR3 has 14 amino acids. Trimming took off 6 bases at V and 2 bases at J, with 11 bases between the two ends. The CDR3 DNA is TGTGCCAGCAGCCAAGGGGTGGGCAATCAGCCCCAGCATTTT. Its translation: CASSQGVGNQPQHF.

The V gene is TRBV29-1, the J gene TRBJ2-5; TRBD1 aligns across 9 bases. The CDR3 is 12 residues long. Looked up from germline, CDR1 is SQVTM and CDR2 is ANQGSEA. J was trimmed by 5 bases and V by 7 bases; bases with no gene match: 5. DNA of the CDR3: TGCAGCGGGGACAGGGACGCGGAGACCCAGTACTTC. It specifies CSGDRDAETQYF. Full variable domain (outside the CDR3, taken from reference TRBV29-1 and TRBJ2-5): SAVISQKPSRDICQRGTSLTIQCQVDSQVTMMFWYRQQPGQSLTLIATANQGSEATYESGFVIDKFPISRPNLTFSTLTVSNMSPEDSSIYLCSGDRDAETQYFGPGTRLLVL.

The chain recombines TRBV9 with TRBJ2-3, with 7 bases aligning to TRBD2. Germline assignment: CDR1 SGDLS and CDR2 YYNGEE. V lost 0 bases to trimming and J lost 5 bases; unmatched junction nucleotides: 6. The CDR3 consists of 15 residues. The CDR3 bases are TGTGCCAGCAGCGTAGCGGGGGGTTTCTTAGATACGCAGTATTTT. Translated: CASSVAGGFLDTQYF. The full variable domain, completed using reference TRBV9 and TRBJ2-3, is DSGVTQTPKHLITATGQRVTLRCSPRSGDLSVYWYQQSLDQGLQFLIQYYNGEERAKGNILERFSAQQFPDLHSELNLSSLELGDSALYFCASSVAGGFLDTQYFGPGTRLTVL.

This chain connects TRBV7-2 to TRBJ1-1; D is unresolved. CDR1 and CDR2 from the germline V gene are SGHTA and FQGNSA. The CDR3 runs to 12 residues. Trimming left V 3 bases short and J 5 bases short, with 7 bases between. The CDR3 sequence: CASSFGRTEAFF. DNA for the CDR3: TGTGCCAGCAGCTTTGGTCGGACTGAAGCTTTCTTT.